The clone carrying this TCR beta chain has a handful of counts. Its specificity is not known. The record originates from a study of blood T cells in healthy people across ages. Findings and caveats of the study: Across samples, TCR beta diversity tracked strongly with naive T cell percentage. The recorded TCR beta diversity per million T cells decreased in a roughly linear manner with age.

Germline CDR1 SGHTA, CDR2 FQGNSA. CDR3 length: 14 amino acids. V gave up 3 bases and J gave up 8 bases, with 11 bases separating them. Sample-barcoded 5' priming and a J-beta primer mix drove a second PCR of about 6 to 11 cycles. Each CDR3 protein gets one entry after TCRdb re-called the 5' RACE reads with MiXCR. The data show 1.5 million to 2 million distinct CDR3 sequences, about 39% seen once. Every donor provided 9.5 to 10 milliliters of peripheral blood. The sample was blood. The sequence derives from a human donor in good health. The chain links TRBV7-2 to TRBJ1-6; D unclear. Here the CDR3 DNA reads TGTGCCAGCAGCTTCCGGCTCGGGGATTCACCCCTCCACTTT. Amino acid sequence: CASSFRLGDSPLHF. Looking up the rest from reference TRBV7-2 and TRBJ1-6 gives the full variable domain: GAGVSQSPSNKVTEKGKDVELRCDPISGHTALYWYRQSLGQGLEFLIYFQGNSAPDKSGLPSDRFSAERTGGSVSTLTIQRTQQEDSAVYLCASSFRLGDSPLHFGNGTRLTVT.